These 5 T cell receptor beta chains came from one sample sequenced in a study of siplizumab effects on memory and regulatory T cells. The protocol was immunoSEQ multiplex PCR, while the TCRdb copy is restricted to in-frame clones and leaves out a portion. The table lists about 87,000 clones, around 94% of them singletons. The sample consisted of non-Treg CD4+ T cells sorted from blood. The receptors stem from a human donor in good health.

The genes are TRBV7-2 and TRBJ2-1, with 12 positions matching TRBD2. Per the germline V gene, CDR1 is SGHTA and CDR2 is FQGNSA. The CDR3 extends over 15 amino acids. Germline trimming cut 5 bases from V and 5 bases from J; bases unmatched to any gene: 4. The chain's CDR3 is CASSPGLAGHNEQFF. CDR3 bases: TGTGCCAGCAGCCCGGGACTAGCGGGCCACAATGAGCAGTTCTTC.

V and J are TRBV6-1 and TRBJ2-1; no definite D call. Germline lookup yields CDR1 MNHNS and CDR2 SASEGT. This CDR3 has 15 residues. Between the trimmed V and J ends, which lost 2 bases and 4 bases, there was a span of 12 bases. CDR3 DNA: TGTGCCAGCAGTGAATTACTAACGCGGTACAATGAGCAGTTCTTC. It codes for CASSELLTRYNEQFF.

The table lists this clone with a count of one. The rearrangement links TRBV18 to TRBJ1-1; 10 positions agree with TRBD1. Germline values: CDR1 KGHSH, CDR2 LQKENI. J gave up 0 bases and V 4 bases, and 8 bases lay outside the gene matches. There are 17 residues in the CDR3. The CDR3 spells CASSLRTGGSMNTEAFF. As DNA, the CDR3 is TGTGCCAGCTCACTACGGACAGGGGGTTCCATGAACACTGAAGCTTTCTTT.

The genes are TRBV28 and TRBJ2-3; TRBD2 matches 8 bases. The CDR3 covers 16 residues. V was pared by 2 bases and J by 8 bases, with 12 bases of the junction left unmatched. Germline-derived CDR1 and CDR2 are MDHEN and SYDVKM. In nucleotides, the CDR3 is TGTGCCAGCAGTTTACTGACTAGCGACCGGCTTGGTACGCAGTATTTT. Protein: CASSLLTSDRLGTQYF.

The chain has TRBV2 and TRBJ2-5; no clear D. Germline loops: CDR1 SNHLY, CDR2 FYNNEI. V dropped 0 bases and J dropped 5 bases, with 10 bases sitting between them. The CDR3 spans 14 residues. The DNA of the CDR3 is TGTGCCAGCAGTGAAGCTGTATGGACGGAGACCCAGTACTTC. The encoded protein is CASSEAVWTETQYF. The full variable domain, its missing parts supplied by reference TRBV2 and TRBJ2-5, is EPEVTQTPSHQVTQMGQEVILRCVPISNHLYFYWYRQILGQKVEFLVSFYNNEISEKSEIFDDQFSVERPDGSNFTLKIRSTKLEDSAMYFCASSEAVWTETQYFGPGTRLLVL.